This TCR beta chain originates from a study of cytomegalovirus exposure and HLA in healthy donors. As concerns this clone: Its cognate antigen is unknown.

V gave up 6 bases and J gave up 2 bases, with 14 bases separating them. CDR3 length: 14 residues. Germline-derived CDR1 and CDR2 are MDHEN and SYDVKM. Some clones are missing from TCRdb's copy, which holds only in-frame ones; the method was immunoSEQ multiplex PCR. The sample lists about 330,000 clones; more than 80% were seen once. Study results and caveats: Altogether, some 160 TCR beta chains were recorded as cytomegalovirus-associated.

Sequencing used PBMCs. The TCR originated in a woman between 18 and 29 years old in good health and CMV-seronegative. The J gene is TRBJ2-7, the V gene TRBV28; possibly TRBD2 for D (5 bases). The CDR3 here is CASSSGLLAYEQYF. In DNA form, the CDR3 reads TGTGCCAGCAGCTCTGGACTCCTCGCCTACGAGCAGTACTTC.